Described below is a single T cell receptor (beta chain) sequence and its context. Its antigen remains unidentified. This sample was taken from a study of radiation and T cells in renal cell carcinoma. General observations from the study: Top tumor clonotypes rose in blood 2 weeks post-radiation, then contracted. Without pretreatment biopsies, baseline tumor clonotype presence was undetermined.

The method was immunoSEQ multiplex PCR; TCRdb's version includes in-frame clones alone and lacks a portion of them. The sample contains roughly 75,000 clones, 82% of which appear only once. Time point described: blood 2 weeks post-SBRT. Specified treatment: 15 Gy SBRT to primary tumor, nephrectomy 4 weeks later. Trimming removed 2 bases at V and 5 bases at J, with 15 bases between. The CDR3 extends over 16 amino acids. Germline CDR1 KGHSH, CDR2 LQKENI. The sequences come from blood, collected from a patient whose treatment included radiotherapy and nephrectomy. This TCR was recovered from a man in his sixties with renal cell carcinoma. The chain joins TRBV18 to TRBJ1-4; weak D call: TRBD1 (5 bases). This CDR3 reads CASSPGRDRINEKLFF. The CDR3 region has the DNA TGTGCCAGCTCACCAGGGAGGGACCGAATAAATGAAAAACTGTTTTTT.